The 6 T cell receptor beta chains in this list originate from one sample, sequenced in a study of blood T cell repertoires in COVID-19. Libraries were prepared by immunoSEQ multiplex PCR; TCRdb keeps only in-frame clonotypes and omits some of them. This repertoire shows about 75,000 clones, 79% found once; its top ten account for 5% to 5.5%. Sequences were obtained from peripheral blood. The source of these receptors is a woman aged 80 or over with active or convalescent COVID-19.

This chain connects TRBV25-1 to TRBJ1-1; possible D gene TRBD1, 5 bases. Trimming took off 1 base at V and 0 bases at J, with 12 bases between the two ends. The CDR3 sequence is 16 residues long. The germline gives CDR1 MGHDK, CDR2 SYGVNS. CDR3 sequence: CASSELGEGMNTEAFF. DNA for the CDR3: TGTGCCAGCAGTGAATTAGGGGAAGGCATGAACACTGAAGCTTTCTTT.

With respect to this clone: Other DNA sequences in the sample encode the same CDR3. The rearrangement uses TRBV19 and TRBJ2-3, with 7 bases matching TRBD2. V shed 2 bases and J 1 base; nucleotides not matched to a gene: 0. CDR1 is LNHDA and CDR2 is SQIVND in the germline V gene (reference sequence). This CDR3 has 14 residues. The CDR3 nucleotides are TGTGCCAGTAGTATAAGCGGGGGCACAGATACGCAGTATTTT. This codes for CASSISGGTDTQYF.

The chain recombines TRBV27 with TRBJ2-1; unclear D gene. With 0 bases removed from V and 6 bases from J, the gap between germline ends came to 9 bases. This CDR3 has 14 residues. Looked up from germline, CDR1 is MNHEY and CDR2 is SMNVEV (reference sequence). For the CDR3, the DNA is TGTGCCAGCAGTTTATCCGGTCTCTTCAATGAGCAGTTCTTC. Its translation is CASSLSGLFNEQFF.

The sample holds a few counts of this clone. V gene TRBV27 combines with J gene TRBJ1-4; the D is unclear. The CDR3 has 14 amino acids. CDR1 MNHEY and CDR2 SMNVEV come from the germline V gene (reference sequence). Trimming removed 3 bases from V and 9 bases from J, with 14 bases in between. In DNA form, the CDR3 reads TGTGCCAGCAGTTTGGCGTTGGGAGCGAAAAAACTGTTTTTT. This codes for CASSLALGAKKLFF.

J is TRBJ1-4 and V is TRBV6-5, with D tentatively TRBD1 (5 bases). The CDR3 consists of 15 residues. Trimming left V 5 bases short and J 8 bases short, with 18 bases between. In germline, CDR1 is MNHEY, CDR2 SVGAGI. The CDR3 DNA reads as TGTGCCAGCAGTCCCTTCGGCAGGGATGGGGAAAAACTGTTTTTT. It specifies CASSPFGRDGEKLFF.

The chain recombines TRBV23-1 with TRBJ2-2, with D maybe TRBD2 (5 bases). TRBV23-1 is an open reading frame whose function is uncertain. The CDR3 spans 15 residues. Trimming pared 8 bases from V and 2 bases from J, leaving 15 bases between. CDR3 residues: CASVERQKNTGELFF. The CDR3 nucleotides are TGCGCCAGCGTTGAGCGGCAGAAAAACACCGGGGAGCTGTTTTTT.